This T cell receptor (beta chain) is drawn from a study of graft-versus-host responses after intestinal transplantation. The repertoire was sequenced with immunoSEQ multiplex PCR; TCRdb's copy has only in-frame clones and lacks some. The table lists about 3,200 clones, approximately 94% of them singletons. Germline assignment: CDR1 SEHNR and CDR2 FQNEAQ (reference sequence). The CDR3 covers 13 residues. V gave up 1 base and J gave up 5 bases, with 6 bases separating them. The material sequenced was bone marrow, taken roughly 54 weeks after transplant. The sequence was collected from a human patient who received an intestinal transplant, so some T cells may come from the graft donor. J is TRBJ1-5 and V is TRBV7-9; the D gene is possibly TRBD1 (5 bases). This chain's CDR3 is CASSLGGDQPQHF. CDR3 coding DNA: TGTGCCAGCAGCTTAGGAGGGGATCAGCCCCAGCATTTT. The entire variable domain, with the rest obtained from reference TRBV7-9 and TRBJ1-5, is as follows: DTGVSQNPRHKITKRGQNVTFRCDPISEHNRLYWYRQTLGQGPEFLTYFQNEAQLEKSRLLSDRFSAERPKGSFSTLEIQRTEQGDSAMYLCASSLGGDQPQHFGDGTRLSIL.